Below are 24 T cell receptor beta chains sequenced from a single sample in a study of CD8+CD57+ T cells in acquired aplastic anemia. Genomic DNA provided the template from which TCR beta VDJ and CDR3 profiles were obtained. TCRdb processed the reads anew with MiXCR; each CDR3 protein has one entry. This sample carries 75,000 to 100,000 distinct CDR3 sequences, less than 75% of them seen once, and the ten largest clones take approximately 65%. Flow cytometry had shown expanded CD8+CD57+ cells in the patients chosen for sequencing. The specimen was sorted CD4+, CD8+, or CD8+CD57+ T cells (not recorded which) from PBMCs. The receptors here all came from a human donor with aplastic anemia.

This clonotype was detected only once. The junction does not match germline at one end; this may be a read error. The rearrangement uses TRBV7-7 and TRBJ1-4; the D is unclear. There are 14 residues in the CDR3. Germline V gene lookup returns CDR1 SSHAT and CDR2 FNYEAQ (reference sequence). CDR3 in amino acids: CASSLAFGNEKLFF. For the CDR3, the DNA is TGTGCTAGCAGCTTAGCCTTCGGAAATGAAAAACTGTTTTTT.

The sample holds a few counts of this clonotype. Compared with germline, one end of the junction differs, possibly owing to a read error. The V gene is TRBV20-1, the J gene TRBJ2-7; D gene ambiguous. Germline V gene lookup returns CDR1 DFQATT and CDR2 SNEGSKA (reference sequence). This CDR3 is built from 9 residues. CDR3 sequence: CSAPPVQDF. CDR3 bases: TGCAGTGCTCCCCCTGTTCAGGACTTC.

The V call is TRBV14, the J call TRBJ2-7, with a possible D match to TRBD2 (6 bases). The CDR3 covers 15 residues. Trimming pared 5 bases from V and 0 bases from J, leaving 14 bases between. CDR1 and CDR2 (germline): SGHDN, FVKESK. The CDR3 bases are TGTGCCAGCAGCTATTACACGGGACTCTCCTACGAGCAGTACTTC. Its translation is CASSYYTGLSYEQYF.

The genes are TRBV2 and TRBJ2-5; D call uncertain. V lost 5 bases and J lost 3, with 7 bases in between. The CDR3 covers 12 residues. Germline-derived CDR1 and CDR2 are SNHLY and FYNNEI. The CDR3 protein is CASSRVEETQYF. The CDR3 nucleotides are TGTGCCAGCAGTCGAGTTGAAGAGACCCAGTACTTC.

The chain has TRBV19 and TRBJ2-5; D is perhaps TRBD1 or TRBD2 (5 bases each). Germline CDR1 and CDR2: LNHDA and SQIVND (reference sequence). This CDR3 has 13 amino acids. V lost 5 bases to trimming and J lost 5 bases, with 12 bases between them. DNA of the CDR3: TGTGCCAGTAGTGCTTATTGGGGGGAGACCCAGTACTTC. Its protein is CASSAYWGETQYF.

The V and J genes are TRBV19 and TRBJ1-1, with unresolved D. There are 13 residues in the CDR3. Germline CDR1 reads LNHDA; CDR2 reads SQIVND (reference sequence). Trimming left V 1 base short and J 5 bases short, with 8 bases between. In DNA, the CDR3 is TGTGCCAGTAGTATAGGGGCTAGGACTGAAGCTTTCTTT. Protein product: CASSIGARTEAFF.

The genes are TRBV6-4 and TRBJ2-3; 9 bases line up with TRBD2. V shed 11 bases and J 4 bases; nucleotides not matched to a gene: 13. Germline-derived CDR1 and CDR2 are MRHNA and SNTAGT. The CDR3 contains 15 residues. The CDR3 protein is CAARRGGAGSDTQYF. The CDR3 DNA sequence: TGTGCCGCCAGGCGGGGGGGGGCCGGATCAGATACGCAGTATTTT.

This clonotype was seen ten or more times. The J gene is TRBJ2-3, the V gene TRBV9, with D possibly TRBD2 on 6 matching bases. Deletions cut 0 bases from V and 2 bases from J, with 16 bases between. This CDR3 is 17 amino acids long. The germline V gene has CDR1 SGDLS and CDR2 YYNGEE. CDR3 protein: CASSVDSGETSTDTQYF. In nucleotides, the CDR3 is TGTGCCAGCAGCGTAGACTCGGGGGAGACCTCCACAGATACGCAGTATTTT.

This clonotype was found a few times. The CDR3 nucleotides are TGTGCCAGCAGTGGTTTCATAGGGTCCTACGAGCAGTACTTC. It specifies CASSGFIGSYEQYF. V is TRBV25-1 and J is TRBJ2-5; D is undetermined. Gene TRBJ2-7 matches the end of the DNA better, so the J call may be wrong. The CDR3 is 14 residues long. Germline V gene data show CDR1 as MGHDK and CDR2 as SYGVNS.

The CDR3 loop reads CASSPTSLPEYF. In DNA form, the CDR3 reads TGTGCCAGCAGTCCTACTAGCCTGCCGGAGTATTTT. The chain links TRBV25-1 to TRBJ2-3; maybe TRBD2 (6 bases). Trimming took off 5 bases at V and 13 bases at J, with 16 bases between the two ends. The CDR3 runs to 12 residues. Looked up from germline, CDR1 is MGHDK and CDR2 is SYGVNS.

V gene TRBV7-9 combines with J gene TRBJ2-7; TRBD2 aligns across 9 bases. CDR1 and CDR2 (germline): SEHNR, FQNEAQ (reference sequence). CDR3 length: 12 residues. This CDR3 is CAAGGGTYEQYF. The CDR3, as DNA: TGTGCGGCGGGGGGGGGAACCTACGAGCAGTACTTC.

The table lists this clonotype with a count of one. Germline and junction disagree at one end, which may indicate a read error. This rearrangement joins TRBV10-3 to TRBJ2-7, with D tentatively TRBD2 (6 bases). Germline CDR1 reads ENHRY; CDR2 reads SYGVKD. The CDR3 sequence is 15 residues long. The CDR3 DNA reads as TGTGCCAGCAGTTCCGGGACCCGGGAGATATACGAGCAGTACTTC. Translation: CASSSGTREIYEQYF.

The chain uses TRBV2 and TRBJ1-2; D is uncertain. Per germline, CDR1 SNHLY and CDR2 FYNNEI. The CDR3 covers 12 residues. The germline V and J ends were trimmed by 7 bases and 5 bases, with 11 bases remaining between them. CDR3 in amino acids: CASNDVEYGYTF. CDR3 nucleotides: TGTGCCAGCAATGACGTCGAGTATGGCTACACCTTC.

This chain joins TRBV29-1 and TRBJ1-2, with 7 nucleotides matching TRBD1. The V gene end was trimmed by 6 bases and the J gene end by 4 bases; junction bases not matched to a gene: 5. CDR1 is SQVTM and CDR2 is ANQGSEA in the germline V gene. CDR3 length: 12 residues. The CDR3 sequence is CSVQRQGYGYTF. In DNA form, the CDR3 reads TGCAGCGTCCAACGACAGGGCTATGGCTACACCTTC.

This clonotype has just a few counts. The rearrangement uses TRBV19 and TRBJ1-5; D is undetermined. The CDR3 runs to 13 residues. V dropped 5 bases and J dropped 5 bases, with 10 bases sitting between them. Germline CDR1 LNHDA, CDR2 SQIVND (reference sequence). Written as DNA, the CDR3 is TGTGCCAGTAGTTACAGCCTCGATCAGCCCCAGCATTTT. This encodes CASSYSLDQPQHF.

The table lists this clonotype with a few counts. CDR3 nucleotides: TGCAGTGCTAGAGTGGGTGAGACCCAGTACTTC. It yields the protein CSARVGETQYF. V and J are TRBV20-1 and TRBJ2-5; D is ambiguous. From germline, CDR1 is DFQATT and CDR2 SNEGSKA (reference sequence). The CDR3 consists of 11 residues. The germline V and J ends were trimmed by 1 base and 5 bases, with 5 bases remaining between them.

The J gene is TRBJ1-1, the V gene TRBV5-4; D remains ambiguous. This CDR3 region has 13 residues. CDR1 is SGHNT, CDR2 YYREEE, per germline (reference sequence). Trimming shortened V by 4 bases and J by 0 bases, and 7 bases separated the two germline ends. The CDR3 DNA is TGTGCCAGCAGCCGCGTAATGAACACTGAAGCTTTCTTT. The encoded protein is CASSRVMNTEAFF. Drawing the rest from reference TRBV5-4 and TRBJ1-1, the complete variable domain is ETGVTQSPTHLIKTRGQQVTLRCSSQSGHNTVSWYQQALGQGPQFIFQYYREEENGRGNFPPRFSGLQFPNYSSELNVNALELDDSALYLCASSRVMNTEAFFGQGTRLTVV.

This rearrangement joins TRBV29-1 to TRBJ2-1; TRBD2 is a possible D gene (6 bases). The germline gives CDR1 SQVTM, CDR2 ANQGSEA. CDR3 length equals 16 residues. The V end lost 7 bases, the J end lost 0 bases, and 19 bases lay between the germline ends. The chain's CDR3 is CSAEEGRRSSYNEQFF. The CDR3 DNA reads TGCAGCGCCGAGGAGGGCCGACGGAGCTCCTACAATGAGCAGTTCTTC.

This clonotype has a single count. V and J are TRBV9 and TRBJ2-6, with D unclear. The ends were cut back, 1 base at V and 0 bases at J, with 5 bases in the middle. The CDR3 totals 15 residues. Germline lookup yields CDR1 SGDLS and CDR2 YYNGEE. The CDR3 nucleotides read TGTGCCAGCAGCGTACGCAGCTCTGGGGCCAACGTCCTGACTTTC. Protein product: CASSVRSSGANVLTF.

The genes are TRBV10-3 and TRBJ2-1, with 15 bases lining up with TRBD2. The J segment lost 4 bases and the V segment lost 4 bases, leaving 8 bases of the junction unmatched. The V gene's germline CDR1 is ENHRY and CDR2 SYGVKD. CDR3 length equals 18 residues. The CDR3 region has the DNA TGTGCCATCAGTGGAGCCGGGACTAGCGGGGGGTCGTACAATGAGCAGTTCTTC. Translating gives CAISGAGTSGGSYNEQFF.

The rearrangement joins TRBV2 to TRBJ2-7; D is possibly TRBD1 (6 bases). Germline-derived CDR1 and CDR2 are SNHLY and FYNNEI. V lost 7 bases, J lost 2 bases, and 18 bases lay in between. The CDR3 runs 15 residues. Here the CDR3 DNA reads TGTGCCAGCACCAGAAAGGCAGGGGACCCCTACGAGCAGTACTTC. It specifies CASTRKAGDPYEQYF.

As regards this clonotype: At one end the junction does not follow the germline gene, possibly because of a read error. The rearrangement links TRBV20-1 to TRBJ2-2; TRBD2 might be the D (5 bases). Germline-derived CDR1 and CDR2 are DFQATT and SNEGSKA (reference sequence). The CDR3 spans 11 residues. The CDR3 loop is CSVRRGGELFF. CDR3 bases: TGCAGTGTTAGACGGGGCGGGGAGCTGTTTTTT.

For the CDR3, the DNA is TGTGCCAGCAGTCGGAAACGGGAGAACACTGAAGCTTTCTTT. Translated, it gives CASSRKRENTEAFF. V gene TRBV7-6 combines with J gene TRBJ1-1; D ambiguous. The CDR3 runs 14 residues. Between the trimmed V and J ends, which lost 6 bases and 1 base, there was a span of 12 bases. Germline CDR1 is SGHVS and CDR2 is FNYEAQ.

The chain has TRBV25-1 and TRBJ2-3; D not resolved. Germline CDR1 is MGHDK and CDR2 is SYGVNS. V was cut by 2 bases and J by 2 bases, with 8 bases left in between. The CDR3 totals 14 residues. In DNA form, the CDR3 reads TGTGCCAGCAGTGAAGGCTATTACACAGATACGCAGTATTTT. It specifies CASSEGYYTDTQYF.